The clone carrying this TCR beta chain was seen only once. This sample was taken from a study of blood T cell repertoires in COVID-19. The method was immunoSEQ multiplex PCR; TCRdb's version includes in-frame clones alone and lacks a portion of them. The table has roughly 190,000 clones, roughly 86% seen once. The trim removed 4 bases at V and 5 bases at J, leaving 5 bases unmatched. Germline V CDR1 and CDR2: MGHRA, YSYEKL. This CDR3 has 15 residues. The sequence derives from a man aged 70-80 years with acute or convalescent COVID-19. The sequenced sample was peripheral blood. The chain employs TRBV4-1 and TRBJ2-1, with 10 positions matching TRBD2. In DNA form, the CDR3 reads TGCGCCAGCAGCCCCGGGACTAGCGAAGACAATGAGCAGTTCTTC. It encodes CASSPGTSEDNEQFF.